These 6 T cell receptor beta chains share one sample of origin, sequenced in a study of cytomegalovirus exposure and HLA in healthy donors. The PCR had 60 Vbeta and 13 Jbeta primers. TCRdb's table, derived via immunoSEQ multiplex PCR, lists solely in-frame clones and lacks some. This table has about 160,000 clones, approximately 81% appearing once. Sequenced input: PBMCs. The receptors were gathered from a male donor in good health and CMV-seronegative.

The chain employs TRBV27 and TRBJ2-7, with 12 bases identical to TRBD2. The V gene end was trimmed by 5 bases and the J gene end by 2 bases; junction bases not matched to a gene: 4. CDR3 length equals 15 residues. The germline CDR1 and CDR2 sequences are MNHEY and SMNVEV (reference sequence). The CDR3 bases are TGTGCCAGCAGTCCACTAGCGGGGGGCGCCTACGAGCAGTACTTC. Protein sequence: CASSPLAGGAYEQYF.

The chain carries TRBV5-5 and TRBJ1-5; 7 bases align to TRBD1. Trimming at V came to 0 bases and at J to 0 bases, leaving 15 bases not matched to a gene. Germline V lookup: CDR1 SGHKS, CDR2 YYEKEE (reference sequence). There are 20 residues in the CDR3. The DNA for the CDR3 is TGTGCCAGCAGCTTGGGCAACAACAGGGGCTTAGTTTATAGCAATCAGCCCCAGCATTTT. It encodes CASSLGNNRGLVYSNQPQHF.

The J gene is TRBJ2-2, the V gene TRBV19; possible D gene TRBD1, 5 bases. The CDR3 covers 16 residues. Germline CDR1 is LNHDA and CDR2 is SQIVND (reference sequence). V lost 3 bases to trimming and J lost 2 bases, with 13 bases between them. Here the CDR3 reads CASSISRTTNTGELFF. In nucleotides, the CDR3 is TGTGCCAGTAGTATTTCCAGGACAACCAACACCGGGGAGCTGTTTTTT. Full variable domain (missing parts from reference TRBV19 and TRBJ2-2): DGGITQSPKYLFRKEGQNVTLSCEQNLNHDAMYWYRQDPGQGLRLIYYSQIVNDFQKGDIAEGYSVSREKKESFPLTVTSAQKNPTAFYLCASSISRTTNTGELFFGEGSRLTVL.

This chain uses TRBV28 with TRBJ1-5; 7 bases map to TRBD1. CDR3 length: 17 residues. The germline V gene encodes CDR1 MDHEN and CDR2 SYDVKM. The ends lost 7 bases at V and 5 bases at J; junction bases unmatched: 17. CDR3 coding DNA: TGTGCCAGCACCAACCGCCCGGGACAGACATATTATCAGCCCCAGCATTTT. It translates to CASTNRPGQTYYQPQHF.

The rearrangement uses TRBV9 and TRBJ2-3; 9 nucleotides match TRBD2. Trimming cost V 0 bases and J 0 bases; bases outside gene matches: 8. Germline V lookup: CDR1 SGDLS, CDR2 YYNGEE. The CDR3 runs to 18 residues. CDR3 DNA sequence: TGTGCCAGCAGCGTAGGGCTAGCGGGGTCATTTAGCACAGATACGCAGTATTTT. Residues: CASSVGLAGSFSTDTQYF.

This clone was detected only a few times. The chain has TRBV5-1 and TRBJ2-5; 7 bases match TRBD1. Germline V lookup: CDR1 SGHRS, CDR2 YFSETQ. J lost 4 bases, V lost 5 bases, and 11 bases had no gene match. This CDR3 spans 15 amino acids. The CDR3 nucleotides are TGCGCCAGCAGGGCCGGGACAGTTGGTTCAGAGACCCAGTACTTC. Amino acids: CASRAGTVGSETQYF.